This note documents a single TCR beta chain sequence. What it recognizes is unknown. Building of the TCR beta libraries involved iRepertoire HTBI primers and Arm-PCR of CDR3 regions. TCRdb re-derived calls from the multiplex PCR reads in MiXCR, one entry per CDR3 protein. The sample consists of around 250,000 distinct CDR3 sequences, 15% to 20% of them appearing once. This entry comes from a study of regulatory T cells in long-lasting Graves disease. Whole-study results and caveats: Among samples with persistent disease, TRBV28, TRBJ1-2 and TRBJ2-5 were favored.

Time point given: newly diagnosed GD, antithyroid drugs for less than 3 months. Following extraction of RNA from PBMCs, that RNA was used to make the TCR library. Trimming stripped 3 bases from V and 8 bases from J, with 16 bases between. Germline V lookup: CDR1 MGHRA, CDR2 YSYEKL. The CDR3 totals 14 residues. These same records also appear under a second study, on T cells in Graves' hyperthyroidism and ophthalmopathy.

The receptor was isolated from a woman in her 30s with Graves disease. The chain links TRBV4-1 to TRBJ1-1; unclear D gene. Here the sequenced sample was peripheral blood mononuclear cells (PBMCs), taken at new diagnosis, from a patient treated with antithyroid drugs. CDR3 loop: CASSHLRSGSEAFF. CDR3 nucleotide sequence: TGCGCCAGCAGCCATTTAAGAAGTGGGTCCGAAGCTTTCTTT.